The 17 T cell receptor beta chains in this list originate from one sample, sequenced in a study of T-cell memory formation after mild COVID-19. TCRdb re-analysed the 5' RACE reads in MiXCR, keeping a single row per CDR3 protein. The table includes a few hundred thousand distinct CDR3 sequences, approximately 15% detected once. The sequenced sample consisted of PBMCs or a T cell subset sorted from them (not recorded which). These receptors all stem from a man aged 18 to 29 who had mild COVID-19 (a few samples of this study predate the infection). Cell type and time point are not known.

J is TRBJ2-2 and V is TRBV24-1; D is ambiguous. This CDR3 comprises 13 residues. Trimming took off 5 bases at V and 7 bases at J, with 10 bases between the two ends. Germline CDR1 and CDR2: KGHDR and SFDVKD. CDR3 in DNA: TGTGCCACCAGTGTACCGTCCGGCGGGGAGCTGTTTTTT. This gives the protein CATSVPSGGELFF.

The chain combines TRBV4-1 with TRBJ1-3; 7 bases match TRBD1. The germline gives CDR1 MGHRA, CDR2 YSYEKL. After removal of 4 bases from V and 0 bases from J, the junction contained 3 bases not matched to a gene. This CDR3 spans 15 amino acids. Written as DNA, the CDR3 is TGCGCCAGCAGCCTCAGGGGGGTCTCTGGAAACACCATATATTTT. It codes for CASSLRGVSGNTIYF.

Only a few counts were recorded for this clonotype. V is TRBV2 and J is TRBJ1-6; 7 bases align to TRBD1. Germline-derived CDR1 and CDR2 are SNHLY and FYNNEI. The V gene end was trimmed by 5 bases and the J gene end by 7 bases; junction bases not matched to a gene: 5. The CDR3 contains 14 residues. The CDR3 sequence is CASSTRGWNSPLHF. In DNA form, the CDR3 reads TGTGCCAGCAGTACCAGGGGGTGGAATTCACCCCTCCACTTT.

This clonotype was recorded at least ten times. The V and J genes are TRBV5-1 and TRBJ1-5, with 7 bases lining up with TRBD1. Germline CDR1 reads SGHRS; CDR2 reads YFSETQ. Trimming at V came to 4 bases and at J to 8 bases, leaving 12 bases not matched to a gene. The CDR3 contains 15 residues. Written as DNA, the CDR3 is TGCGCCAGCAGCCCGACGACAGGGATGGAAAAGCCCCAGCATTTT. Its translation is CASSPTTGMEKPQHF.

This clonotype was seen at least ten times. The genes are TRBV7-2 and TRBJ2-2; D is possibly TRBD1 (6 bases). The length of the CDR3 is 17 residues. Germline V gene sequence: CDR1 SGHTA, CDR2 FQGNSA. The V and J ends lost 6 bases and 4 bases respectively, with 21 bases between them. Written as DNA, the CDR3 is TGTGCCAGCAGTCCAACCAAACAGGGTACGAGCACCGGGGAGCTGTTTTTT. It specifies CASSPTKQGTSTGELFF. The full variable domain, completed using reference TRBV7-2 and TRBJ2-2, is GAGVSQSPSNKVTEKGKDVELRCDPISGHTALYWYRQSLGQGLEFLIYFQGNSAPDKSGLPSDRFSAERTGGSVSTLTIQRTQQEDSAVYLCASSPTKQGTSTGELFFGEGSRLTVL.

This chain connects TRBV18 to TRBJ1-5; 9 bases are a match to TRBD1. V dropped 2 bases and J dropped 5; count of bases not matched to a gene: 4. Per the germline V gene, CDR1 is KGHSH and CDR2 is LQKENI. The CDR3 spans 15 residues. The CDR3 bases are TGTGCCAGCTCACCAACAGGGGGCGGAGATCAGCCCCAGCATTTT. It yields the protein CASSPTGGGDQPQHF. The full variable domain, completed using reference TRBV18 and TRBJ1-5, is NAGVMQNPRHLVRRRGQEARLRCSPMKGHSHVYWYRQLPEEGLKFMVYLQKENIIDESGMPKERFSAEFPKEGPSILRIQQVVRGDSAAYFCASSPTGGGDQPQHFGDGTRLSIL.

This clonotype was counted ten times or more. J is TRBJ1-1 and V is TRBV12-3 or TRBV12-4; a possible D gene is TRBD1 (6 bases). The CDR3 loop spans 15 amino acids. Trimming removed 5 bases at V and 1 base at J, with 14 bases between. The CDR3 nucleotides read TGTGCCAGCAGTCCGCAACCGACAGGGAACACTGAAGCTTTCTTT. This codes for CASSPQPTGNTEAFF.

This clonotype has just a few counts. The chain employs TRBV12-3 or TRBV12-4 and TRBJ2-7; D gene uncertain. The CDR3 spans 18 residues. The V gene lost 2 bases and the J gene lost 5 bases, with 25 bases spanning the gap. CDR3 DNA sequence: TGTGCCAGCAGTTTACTCTTCGGCTTGCAGCCTTTTCACGACGAGCAGTACTTC. It encodes CASSLLFGLQPFHDEQYF.

This clonotype was counted a few times. V gene TRBV2 combines with J gene TRBJ2-1; 11 bases are a match to TRBD2. V shed 6 bases, J shed 8 bases, and the junction held 12 bases outside the gene matches. CDR3 size: 16 residues. Per germline, CDR1 SNHLY and CDR2 FYNNEI. The CDR3 loop is CASSPWASGGQDEQFF. The CDR3 nucleotides are TGTGCCAGCAGCCCCTGGGCTAGCGGGGGGCAGGATGAGCAGTTCTTC.

The chain has TRBV6-4 and TRBJ1-5; tentative D call: TRBD1 (6 bases). The CDR3 length is 16 residues. CDR1 MRHNA and CDR2 SNTAGT come from the germline V gene. Deletions cut 0 bases from V and 1 base from J, with 10 bases between. CDR3 loop: CASSDSYRASNQPQHF. The CDR3 DNA sequence: TGTGCCAGCAGTGACTCGTACAGGGCGAGCAATCAGCCCCAGCATTTT.

This clonotype was seen a few times. The CDR3 region is CASSLWVVGTDTQYF. In DNA, the CDR3 is TGTGCCAGCAGCTTATGGGTGGTCGGCACAGATACGCAGTATTTT. This chain joins TRBV7-2 and TRBJ2-3; no definite D call. In germline, CDR1 is SGHTA, CDR2 FQGNSA. This CDR3 comprises 15 residues. V was pared by 2 bases and J by 1 base, with 10 bases between.

The sample holds a few counts of this clonotype. The chain is built from TRBV5-1 and TRBJ1-3; D remains unclear. CDR3 length: 14 amino acids. V was pared by 3 bases and J by 0 bases, with 7 bases between. CDR1 and CDR2 (germline): SGHRS, YFSETQ. The CDR3 is CASSSAGSGNTIYF. CDR3 sequence (DNA): TGCGCCAGCAGCTCCGCAGGCTCTGGAAACACCATATATTTT.

This clonotype came up a few times. The CDR3 DNA follows: TGTGCCAGCAGCTCGTCCACCCCGGGTGGAAACACCATATATTTT. Translation gives CASSSSTPGGNTIYF. V and J are TRBV2 and TRBJ1-3; D ambiguous. V was cut by 6 bases and J by 3 bases, with 15 bases left in between. The germline gives CDR1 SNHLY, CDR2 FYNNEI. The CDR3 has 15 residues. The full variable domain, completed using reference TRBV2 and TRBJ1-3, is EPEVTQTPSHQVTQMGQEVILRCVPISNHLYFYWYRQILGQKVEFLVSFYNNEISEKSEIFDDQFSVERPDGSNFTLKIRSTKLEDSAMYFCASSSSTPGGNTIYFGEGSWLTVV.

This clonotype was picked up a small number of times. The chain has TRBV7-2 and TRBJ2-7; 7 bases align to TRBD2. Trimming at V came to 5 bases and at J to 4 bases, leaving 8 bases not matched to a gene. The CDR3 contains 14 residues. The V gene's germline CDR1 is SGHTA and CDR2 FQGNSA. The CDR3 region has the DNA TGTGCCAGCAGCCCAGCGGGACGGGGGTACGAGCAGTACTTC. Translated, it gives CASSPAGRGYEQYF.

This clonotype was counted only a few times. The rearrangement uses TRBV5-1 and TRBJ1-1, with D possibly matching TRBD1 (6 bases). Germline values: CDR1 SGHRS, CDR2 YFSETQ. Trimming left V 4 bases short and J 1 base short, with 11 bases between. The CDR3 sequence is 14 residues long. The CDR3 protein is CASSIVTGNTEAFF. The CDR3 nucleotides read TGCGCCAGCAGCATTGTGACAGGGAACACTGAAGCTTTCTTT.

This chain links TRBV7-3 with TRBJ2-1, with D possibly being TRBD2 (5 bases). The germline gives CDR1 SGHTA, CDR2 FQGTGA. The CDR3 covers 14 residues. Trimming left V 0 bases short and J 10 bases short, with 13 bases between. CDR3 nucleotide sequence: TGTGCCAGCAGCTTAACTTCCTGGGGAGAGGAGCAGTTCTTC. It specifies CASSLTSWGEEQFF. The whole variable domain, filled in from reference TRBV7-3 and TRBJ2-1, reads GAGVSQTPSNKVTEKGKYVELRCDPISGHTALYWYRQSLGQGPEFLIYFQGTGAADDSGLPNDRFFAVRPEGSVSTLKIQRTERGDSAVYLCASSLTSWGEEQFFGPGTRLTVL.

This clonotype was observed many times. The gene calls are TRBV30 and TRBJ2-3; 13 bases agree with TRBD2. Germline V gene data show CDR1 as GTSNPN and CDR2 as SVGIG (reference sequence). Unmatched junction bases numbered 22, after V lost 0 bases and J lost 1 base. CDR3 length: 23 residues. The CDR3 protein is CAWSVRETSGGYTDTFGTDTQYF. The CDR3 DNA reads as TGTGCCTGGAGTGTACGCGAGACTAGCGGGGGGTACACCGACACTTTTGGCACAGATACGCAGTATTTT.